This T cell receptor beta chain is drawn from a study of Ad26.COV2.S vaccination and SARS-CoV-2 variants. V was pared by 4 bases and J by 2 bases, with 12 bases between. Germline values: CDR1 SQVTM, CDR2 ANQGSEA. This CDR3 has 13 residues. Treatment in this sample: some 19 received Ad26.COV2.S at low or high dose, single or two shots; about 5 received placebo; per-sample allocation not given. Sampling took place 63 days after the first vaccine or placebo injection. The protocol was immunoSEQ multiplex PCR, while the TCRdb copy is restricted to in-frame clones and leaves out a portion. Of 250,000 to 300,000 clones in the sample, about 90% were seen once.

The chain uses TRBV29-1 and TRBJ2-7; D perhaps matches TRBD1 (6 bases). The sequence was collected from a person aged 18-65 years who received the Ad26.COV2.S COVID-19 vaccine or a placebo. The sequencing used peripheral blood, collected in a trial of Ad26.COV2.S vaccine versus placebo. This chain's CDR3 is CSVAQGSTYEQYF. The CDR3 bases are TGCAGCGTTGCTCAGGGGAGTACCTACGAGCAGTACTTC.